One and the same sample provided the 14 T cell receptor beta chains below, sequenced in a study of blood T cell repertoires in COVID-19. Assay used: immunoSEQ multiplex PCR; TCRdb lists only in-frame clones, some missing. Found here are a few hundred thousand clones, around 87% of them singletons; the top ten hold roughly 4%. The source material was peripheral blood. The receptors stem from a man aged 18 to 29 with active or convalescent COVID-19.

CDR3: CASSGVAPANQPQHF. Here the CDR3 DNA reads TGTGCCAGCAGCGGGGTCGCTCCAGCCAATCAGCCCCAGCATTTT. The genes are TRBV2 and TRBJ1-5; D unclear. Germline V gene lookup returns CDR1 SNHLY and CDR2 FYNNEI. The CDR3 is made up of 15 amino acids. The ends were cut back, 6 bases at V and 3 bases at J, with 15 bases in the middle. Based on the CDR3 plus reference TRBV2 and TRBJ1-5, the full variable domain is EPEVTQTPSHQVTQMGQEVILRCVPISNHLYFYWYRQILGQKVEFLVSFYNNEISEKSEIFDDQFSVERPDGSNFTLKIRSTKLEDSAMYFCASSGVAPANQPQHFGDGTRLSIL.

The V and J genes are TRBV19 and TRBJ2-5, with D perhaps TRBD1 (6 bases). In germline, CDR1 is LNHDA, CDR2 SQIVND (reference sequence). Trimming left V 4 bases short and J 4 bases short, with 10 bases between. The CDR3 has 13 residues. The CDR3 DNA reads as TGTGCCAGTAGTAGGGAAGGGGGAGAGACCCAGTACTTC. This gives the protein CASSREGGETQYF.

The chain uses TRBV30 and TRBJ1-5; D remains unclear. Germline CDR1 is GTSNPN and CDR2 is SVGIG (reference sequence). The CDR3 has 15 residues. V lost 1 base to trimming and J lost 4 bases, with 14 bases between them. The CDR3 nucleotides read TGTGCCTGGAGTGCTCGGAACAGACTAAATCAGCCCCAGCATTTT. The encoded protein is CAWSARNRLNQPQHF.

V and J are TRBV20-1 and TRBJ2-5; perhaps TRBD2 as D (6 bases). The germline V gene has CDR1 DFQATT and CDR2 SNEGSKA (reference sequence). The CDR3 length is 14 residues. Trimming cost V 3 bases and J 3 bases, with 14 bases left between them. Here the CDR3 reads CSASSGTRKETQYF. Written as DNA, the CDR3 is TGCAGTGCTAGTAGCGGAACTCGGAAAGAGACCCAGTACTTC.

With respect to this clone: Relative to the germline gene, one junction end is altered; a read error may explain this. The gene calls are TRBV28 and TRBJ2-1, with TRBD2 as a possible D gene (5 bases). This CDR3 comprises 11 residues. Germline V gives CDR1 MDHEN, CDR2 SYDVKM. As DNA, the CDR3 is TGTGCCAGCAGGTCAGACACCGAGCGGATCTTC. Its translation: CASRSDTERIF.

The CDR3 coding sequence is TGTGCCAGCAGTCCGGGACAGGGGGCATACAATGAGCAGTTCTTC. Protein: CASSPGQGAYNEQFF. The V call is TRBV2, the J call TRBJ2-1, with 12 positions matching TRBD1. V was pared by 5 bases and J by 4 bases, with 3 bases of the junction left unmatched. Germline lookup yields CDR1 SNHLY and CDR2 FYNNEI. CDR3 length equals 15 residues.

The rearrangement uses TRBV14 and TRBJ2-3; TRBD1 agrees at 7 bases. The junction had 9 bases not matched to a gene; V was cut back by 3 bases and J by 3 bases. The CDR3 totals 16 residues. CDR1 and CDR2 from the germline V gene are SGHDN and FVKESK. The DNA of the CDR3 is TGTGCCAGCAGCCACCTCCGGGACAGTACTACAGATACGCAGTATTTT. This gives the protein CASSHLRDSTTDTQYF. Based on the CDR3 plus reference TRBV14 and TRBJ2-3, the full variable domain is EAGVTQFPSHSVIEKGQTVTLRCDPISGHDNLYWYRRVMGKEIKFLLHFVKESKQDESGMPNNRFLAERTGGTYSTLKVQPAELEDSGVYFCASSHLRDSTTDTQYFGPGTRLTVL.

The chain combines TRBV28 with TRBJ2-2, with 9 positions matching TRBD2. The V gene end was trimmed by 1 base and the J gene end by 9 bases; junction bases not matched to a gene: 9. CDR1 and CDR2 (germline): MDHEN, SYDVKM. The CDR3 covers 16 residues. The chain's CDR3 is CASSLSVAGVVRELFF. The CDR3 DNA reads as TGTGCCAGCAGTTTATCTGTAGCGGGAGTAGTCCGGGAGCTGTTTTTT.

This chain connects TRBV5-4 to TRBJ2-1; 12 bases are shared with TRBD2. The germline V gene encodes CDR1 SGHNT and CDR2 YYREEE (reference sequence). The CDR3 runs to 15 residues. J was trimmed by 10 bases and V by 2 bases; bases with no gene match: 7. CDR3 sequence (DNA): TGTGCCAGCAGCTTCCAACTAGCGGGGGGCGGGGAGCAGTTCTTC. This encodes CASSFQLAGGGEQFF.

The chain recombines TRBV6-5 with TRBJ1-5; tentative D call: TRBD1 (5 bases). This CDR3 is built from 14 residues. Trimming pared 4 bases from V and 6 bases from J, leaving 13 bases between. CDR1 is MNHEY, CDR2 SVGAGI, per germline. Here the CDR3 reads CASSLGQGGQPQHF. CDR3 in DNA: TGTGCCAGCAGTTTGGGCCAGGGTGGTCAGCCCCAGCATTTT.

The chain is built from TRBV6-2 or TRBV6-3 and TRBJ1-2; the D gene is possibly TRBD1 (5 bases). Germline V CDR1 and CDR2: MNHEY, SVGEGT. This CDR3 has 14 amino acids. V was shortened by 4 bases and J by 8 bases, with 17 bases between the two germline ends. CDR3: CASSFPQVAGGYTF. The CDR3 DNA reads TGTGCCAGCAGTTTCCCCCAGGTGGCAGGGGGCTACACCTTC.

This clone has a single count. The chain is built from TRBV11-2 and TRBJ2-5; 9 positions agree with TRBD2. The CDR3 is made up of 14 amino acids. V dropped 7 bases and J dropped 9; count of bases not matched to a gene: 12. Per germline, CDR1 SGHAT and CDR2 FQNNGV. Written as DNA, the CDR3 is TGTGCCAGCAACTTGGCTAGCGGGATTGAGGCCCAGTACTTC. Its translation is CASNLASGIEAQYF.

This chain uses TRBV9 with TRBJ2-7; weak D call: TRBD1 (6 bases). The V and J ends lost 1 base and 0 bases respectively, with 8 bases between them. The length of the CDR3 is 14 residues. CDR1 SGDLS and CDR2 YYNGEE come from the germline V gene. CDR3 loop: CASSVWDNSYEQYF. The CDR3 DNA follows: TGTGCCAGCAGCGTATGGGACAACTCCTACGAGCAGTACTTC.

CDR3 sequence reads: CASSPPWNTEAFF. For the CDR3, the DNA is TGTGCCAGCAGCCCCCCGTGGAACACTGAAGCTTTCTTT. This sequence joins TRBV6-5 and TRBJ1-1; no clear D gene. The CDR3 has 13 amino acids. Germline V gene data show CDR1 as MNHEY and CDR2 as SVGAGI. V shed 6 bases and J shed 1 base, with 9 bases lying between them.